The sequence of this T cell receptor (beta chain) was determined in a study of follicular helper T cells after annual influenza vaccination. About the research overall: For some subjects, blood spans the 2013-2014, 2014-2015 and 2015-2016 annual vaccinations.

Libraries were prepared by immunoSEQ multiplex PCR; TCRdb keeps only in-frame clonotypes and omits some of them. The data contain 800 to 900 clones, 60% to 85% of them singletons. Regarding time point: 2015-2016 season, pre-vaccination. Community-dwelling subjects without influenza vaccination in the prior 6 months were enrolled. The sequence derives from an adult who received the influenza vaccine. Here the sequenced sample was CXCR5+ CD38+ circulating T follicular helper cells from blood, taken on the day of influenza vaccination. Noted subset: circulating Tfh, non-naive CD4+CXCR5+PD-1+ (ICOS+CD38+ or ICOS-CD38-).

In nucleotides, the CDR3 is TGTGCCAGCATTTTGTCAGAGCGGAGCTACACCTTC. As protein: CASILSERSYTF. J is TRBJ1-2 and V is TRBV2; the D is unclear. Germline V lookup: CDR1 SNHLY, CDR2 FYNNEI. The CDR3 covers 12 residues. V was cut by 7 bases and J by 9 bases, with 15 bases left in between. Full variable domain (remainder filled in from reference TRBV2 and TRBJ1-2): EPEVTQTPSHQVTQMGQEVILRCVPISNHLYFYWYRQILGQKVEFLVSFYNNEISEKSEIFDDQFSVERPDGSNFTLKIRSTKLEDSAMYFCASILSERSYTFGSGTRLTVV.